The T cell receptor (beta chain) described here comes from a study of T cells in localized non-small cell lung cancer. Study findings and constraints: Uninvolved adjacent lung showed the highest T cell clonality, exceeding tumor. In adjacent lung, a median roughly 53 of the top 100 tumor clones were found.

Sequenced by immunoSEQ multiplex PCR; TCRdb stores in-frame clones only, minus some. The sample yields around 5,000 clones, under 30% seen once. About this clone itself: Antigen: not known.

Germline CDR1 and CDR2: SGHDN and FVKESK. Trimming stripped 0 bases from V and 4 bases from J, with 10 bases between. The CDR3 sequence is 15 residues long. Material: lung tumor tissue, obtained before any cancer treatment. The chain employs TRBV14 and TRBJ1-3; D gene unclear. This TCR was recovered from a man aged 40-75 years with stage II lung adenocarcinoma. The CDR3 is CASSQDLPGGNTIYF. The CDR3 DNA follows: TGTGCCAGCAGCCAAGATCTACCGGGGGGAAACACCATATATTTT.